The entry below gives a single T cell receptor (beta chain) sequence along with its context. As yet, its antigen is unknown. The record originates from a study of Ad26.COV2.S vaccination and SARS-CoV-2 variants. Treatment in this sample: 19 received Ad26.COV2.S at low or high dose, single or two shots; 5 received placebo; per-sample allocation not given. Vaccine and placebo recipients were sampled on day 63 after the first injection. Broader study findings: It is possible that the TCR breadth and depth analyses underestimated the total T cell responses. Recipients of either vaccine or placebo displayed similar breadth of non-spike TCRs. Vaccine recipients showed a spike-specific TCR breadth that was higher than in placebo recipients.

Trimming at V came to 5 bases and at J to 5 bases, leaving 7 bases not matched to a gene. Germline V gene lookup returns CDR1 PRHDT and CDR2 FYEKMQ (reference sequence). The CDR3 runs to 15 residues. TCRdb's copy holds only in-frame clones and misses some; the assay was immunoSEQ multiplex PCR. The profile shows fewer than 400,000 clones, 90% of them singletons. Sequenced here: peripheral blood, sampled in a trial of Ad26.COV2.S vaccine versus placebo. The sequence was obtained from a person aged 18-60 years who received the Ad26.COV2.S COVID-19 vaccine or a placebo. The J gene is TRBJ1-3, the V gene TRBV13; 9 nucleotides align to TRBD1. DNA for the CDR3: TGTGCCAGCAGCCGGACGGGACAGGGAAGAAACACCATATATTTT. Its protein product is CASSRTGQGRNTIYF.